Below are 26 T cell receptor beta chains sequenced from a single sample in a study of cytomegalovirus exposure and HLA in healthy donors. 13 Jbeta primers and 60 Vbeta primers were used for the PCR. TCRdb's copy holds only in-frame clones and misses some; the assay was immunoSEQ multiplex PCR. The sample has around 150,000 clones; 65% to 85% are singletons. Sequencing was performed on PBMCs. The origin of the receptors is a male donor in good health and CMV-seronegative.

CDR3 protein: CASSEGGYSYEQYF. The CDR3 region has the DNA TGTGCCAGCAGTGAAGGAGGGTACTCCTACGAGCAGTACTTC. The rearrangement uses TRBV2 and TRBJ2-7; possible D gene TRBD2, 5 bases. CDR3 length equals 14 residues. From germline, CDR1 is SNHLY and CDR2 FYNNEI. The ends were cut back, 1 base at V and 0 bases at J, with 7 bases in the middle.

V and J are TRBV21-1 and TRBJ1-1. TRBV21-1 is a recognized pseudogene. CDR3 length equals 16 residues. The CDR3 is CASSAREDGRHTEAFF. The DNA for the CDR3 is TGTGCCAGCAGCGCACGGGAGGACGGGCGTCACACTGAAGCTTTCTTT.

The chain joins TRBV7-8 to TRBJ2-7; a possible D gene is TRBD2 (5 bases). This CDR3 region has 19 residues. Trimming removed 2 bases at V and 2 bases at J, with 25 bases between. CDR1 SGHVS and CDR2 FQNEAQ come from the germline V gene. The CDR3 spells CASSLLGGLDVRTAYEQYF. CDR3 sequence (DNA): TGTGCCAGCAGCTTACTCGGAGGCCTCGACGTACGAACCGCCTACGAGCAGTACTTC.

The gene calls are TRBV7-9 and TRBJ2-7, with 10 bases matching TRBD2. The CDR3 extends over 15 amino acids. Per germline, CDR1 SEHNR and CDR2 FQNEAQ (reference sequence). V dropped 4 bases and J dropped 2; count of bases not matched to a gene: 5. This CDR3 is CASSSLAGVTYEQYF. The CDR3 nucleotides read TGTGCCAGCAGCTCGCTAGCGGGAGTTACCTACGAGCAGTACTTC.

The gene calls are TRBV19 and TRBJ2-7; 7 nucleotides align to TRBD1. Trimming took 7 bases from V and 1 from J; bases not matched to a gene: 4. This CDR3 has 13 residues. Germline lookup yields CDR1 LNHDA and CDR2 SQIVND (reference sequence). The CDR3 reads CASKQGQSYEQYF. As DNA, the CDR3 is TGTGCCAGTAAGCAGGGACAGTCCTACGAGCAGTACTTC.

This chain connects TRBV28 to TRBJ1-2; D is possibly TRBD1 (6 bases). V was shortened by 1 base and J by 8 bases, with 14 bases between the two germline ends. The CDR3 runs to 14 residues. CDR1 and CDR2 from the germline V gene are MDHEN and SYDVKM. CDR3 sequence: CASSLFLQGNGYTF. The CDR3 nucleotides read TGTGCCAGCAGTTTATTCTTACAGGGTAACGGCTACACCTTC.

J is TRBJ1-3 and V is TRBV4-2; unclear D gene. The V gene's germline CDR1 is LGHNA and CDR2 YNFKEQ. This CDR3 is 18 amino acids long. V was clipped by 0 bases and J by 4 bases, with 19 bases between them. In DNA, the CDR3 is TGTGCCAGCAGCCAAGAGGTCGCATGGCGGGTTGCAGGAAACACCATATATTTT. Amino acids: CASSQEVAWRVAGNTIYF.

This clone was seen more than once but under ten times. The V gene is TRBV21-1, the J gene TRBJ2-7; TRBD1 was called by the table and not checked on the DNA. TRBV21-1 counts as a pseudogene. The CDR3 loop spans 17 amino acids. CDR3 region: CAPGNGPGQGAKGEQYF. The CDR3 coding sequence is TGTGCCCCCGGAAATGGTCCGGGACAGGGGGCGAAGGGCGAGCAGTACTTC.

V usage is TRBV7-9 and J usage is TRBJ2-1; 8 bases map to TRBD1. Per germline, CDR1 SEHNR and CDR2 FQNEAQ (reference sequence). V dropped 8 bases and J dropped 9; count of bases not matched to a gene: 15. This CDR3 is built from 15 residues. The CDR3: CASDVWGQEGREQFF. In DNA form, the CDR3 reads TGTGCCAGCGACGTATGGGGACAGGAAGGCCGTGAGCAGTTCTTC.

A single count supports this clone. The chain links TRBV9 to TRBJ2-2; D might be TRBD1 (5 bases). CDR1 and CDR2 from the germline V gene are SGDLS and YYNGEE. Trimming shortened V by 5 bases and J by 3 bases, and 8 bases separated the two germline ends. This CDR3 contains 13 residues. The CDR3 region has the DNA TGTGCCAGCAGGCCAGGGTACACCGGGGAGCTGTTTTTT. This encodes CASRPGYTGELFF.

The chain combines TRBV7-2 with TRBJ2-3; no definite D call. V gave up 5 bases and J gave up 0 bases, with 6 bases separating them. This CDR3 is 13 amino acids long. Germline V gene sequence: CDR1 SGHTA, CDR2 FQGNSA. The CDR3 protein is CASSQVSTDTQYF. Here the CDR3 DNA reads TGTGCCAGCAGCCAGGTGAGCACAGATACGCAGTATTTT.

J is TRBJ2-1 and V is TRBV28, with a possible D match to TRBD1 (5 bases). The CDR3 consists of 15 residues. V lost 2 bases to trimming and J lost 2 bases, with 10 bases between them. Germline CDR1 reads MDHEN; CDR2 reads SYDVKM. In DNA, the CDR3 is TGTGCCAGCAGTTTAGACAGCGAGGCCTACAATGAGCAGTTCTTC. Translated, it gives CASSLDSEAYNEQFF.

The chain joins TRBV29-1 to TRBJ1-2, with 10 bases aligning to TRBD1. Germline V CDR1 and CDR2: SQVTM, ANQGSEA. The ends lost 5 bases at V and 5 bases at J; junction bases unmatched: 5. CDR3 length equals 13 residues. CDR3 in amino acids: CSVLGDRGYGYTF. The CDR3 nucleotides read TGCAGCGTTTTGGGGGACAGGGGATATGGCTACACCTTC.

This clone was observed a handful of times. The chain joins TRBV4-1 to TRBJ1-5; D is undetermined. The length of the CDR3 is 13 residues. Looked up from germline, CDR1 is MGHRA and CDR2 is YSYEKL. Deletions cut 5 bases from V and 7 bases from J, with 12 bases between. The CDR3 is CASSFRLGQPQHF. Here the CDR3 DNA reads TGCGCCAGCAGCTTCCGGCTGGGCCAGCCCCAGCATTTT.

CDR3 residues: CASSQWGKGRTEAFF. The CDR3 region has the DNA TGCGCCAGCAGCCAGTGGGGAAAAGGGAGAACTGAAGCTTTCTTT. The V call is TRBV4-3, the J call TRBJ1-1, with D uncertain. Trimming removed 3 bases at V and 5 bases at J, with 16 bases between. The CDR3 is 15 residues long. The germline V gene encodes CDR1 LGHNA and CDR2 YSLEER.

This clone was found once. This rearrangement joins TRBV18 to TRBJ1-4; TRBD1 matches at 7 bases. This CDR3 is built from 13 residues. With 6 bases clipped from V and 3 bases from J, the junction kept 1 base outside the gene matches. Germline assignment: CDR1 KGHSH and CDR2 LQKENI. The CDR3 bases are TGTGCCAGCTCGACAGGGTCTAATGAAAAACTGTTTTTT. Amino acids: CASSTGSNEKLFF. The complete variable domain, with remaining parts taken from reference TRBV18 and TRBJ1-4, reads NAGVMQNPRHLVRRRGQEARLRCSPMKGHSHVYWYRQLPEEGLKFMVYLQKENIIDESGMPKERFSAEFPKEGPSILRIQQVVRGDSAAYFCASSTGSNEKLFFGSGTQLSVL.

The V call is TRBV19, the J call TRBJ1-6, with 8 bases that match TRBD1. V trimming: 3 bases; J trimming: 7 bases; junction bases outside the gene matches: 2. The germline V gene encodes CDR1 LNHDA and CDR2 SQIVND (reference sequence). This CDR3 has 14 amino acids. The CDR3 loop reads CASSIRGRNSPLHF. The CDR3 coding sequence is TGTGCCAGTAGTATCAGGGGGCGAAATTCACCCCTCCACTTT.

The chain carries TRBV19 and TRBJ2-7; D is undetermined. The CDR3 length is 13 residues. The germline V gene encodes CDR1 LNHDA and CDR2 SQIVND (reference sequence). Trimming stripped 10 bases from V and 1 base from J, with 14 bases between. The CDR3 loop is CATYSTNSYEQYF. The CDR3 bases are TGTGCCACTTACTCCACGAATTCCTACGAGCAGTACTTC.

This rearrangement joins TRBV5-1 to TRBJ1-2, with D uncertain. Germline V gives CDR1 SGHRS, CDR2 YFSETQ. The V and J ends lost 7 bases and 4 bases respectively, with 26 bases between them. CDR3 length equals 17 residues. The chain's CDR3 is CASRVRPFDTRIYGYTF. The CDR3 DNA reads as TGCGCCAGCCGTGTCCGACCCTTTGATACGCGGATCTATGGCTACACCTTC. The whole variable domain, filled in from reference TRBV5-1 and TRBJ1-2, reads KAGVTQTPRYLIKTRGQQVTLSCSPISGHRSVSWYQQTPGQGLQFLFEYFSETQRNKGNFPGRFSGRQFSNSRSEMNVSTLELGDSALYLCASRVRPFDTRIYGYTFGSGTRLTVV.

The chain couples TRBV4-3 to TRBJ1-1; 11 bases agree with TRBD1. This CDR3 has 17 amino acids. Germline values: CDR1 LGHNA, CDR2 YSLEER. V lost 2 bases, J lost 2 bases, and 7 bases stayed unmatched. CDR3 residues: CASSQMDRGPSNTEAFF. In DNA, the CDR3 is TGCGCCAGCAGCCAAATGGACAGGGGGCCTTCAAACACTGAAGCTTTCTTT.

The rearrangement joins TRBV7-9 to TRBJ2-3, with a weak D call TRBD1 (6 bases). Germline CDR1 SEHNR, CDR2 FQNEAQ (reference sequence). The CDR3 sequence is 13 residues long. With 4 bases removed from V and 4 bases from J, the gap between germline ends came to 9 bases. The CDR3 here is CASSSSGADTQYF. The CDR3 DNA sequence: TGTGCCAGCAGCTCTTCAGGGGCAGATACGCAGTATTTT. Supplemented by reference TRBV7-9 and TRBJ2-3, the full variable domain reads DTGVSQNPRHKITKRGQNVTFRCDPISEHNRLYWYRQTLGQGPEFLTYFQNEAQLEKSRLLSDRFSAERPKGSFSTLEIQRTEQGDSAMYLCASSSSGADTQYFGPGTRLTVL.

V is TRBV5-4 and J is TRBJ2-7; D is unclear. The V gene lost 0 bases and the J gene lost 6 bases, with 7 bases spanning the gap. This CDR3 has 12 amino acids. Per germline, CDR1 SGHNT and CDR2 YYREEE (reference sequence). The chain's CDR3 is CASSLAGSEQYF. In DNA, the CDR3 is TGTGCCAGCAGCTTGGCCGGTTCCGAGCAGTACTTC.

The rearrangement links TRBV28 to TRBJ2-7; the D gene is possibly TRBD1 (5 bases). The CDR3 length is 14 residues. Germline CDR1 reads MDHEN; CDR2 reads SYDVKM. Trimming removed 3 bases at V and 2 bases at J, with 11 bases between. CDR3 protein: CASSFFAGTYEQYF. DNA for the CDR3: TGTGCCAGCAGTTTCTTCGCAGGGACCTACGAGCAGTACTTC.

This clone was counted only a few times. The chain has TRBV10-3 and TRBJ2-6; D not resolved. CDR1 is ENHRY, CDR2 SYGVKD, per germline. This CDR3 region has 15 residues. V was trimmed by 8 bases and J by 1 base, leaving 12 bases between them. The DNA for the CDR3 is TGTGCCATCGGCAGAGAACAGTCTGGGGCCAACGTCCTGACTTTC. Translation: CAIGREQSGANVLTF.

J is TRBJ1-6 and V is TRBV7-9; D remains ambiguous. The CDR3 is made up of 15 amino acids. Germline values: CDR1 SEHNR, CDR2 FQNEAQ (reference sequence). The V gene lost 5 bases and the J gene lost 7 bases, with 15 bases spanning the gap. The CDR3 loop is CASSEEYFGNSPLHF. Here the CDR3 DNA reads TGTGCCAGCAGCGAGGAGTACTTTGGGAATTCACCCCTCCACTTT.

The chain uses TRBV5-1 and TRBJ2-5, with 9 bases identical to TRBD1. The CDR3 sequence is 14 residues long. V dropped 4 bases and J dropped 1; count of bases not matched to a gene: 2. Germline loops: CDR1 SGHRS, CDR2 YFSETQ. CDR3 residues: CASSVDRGQETQYF. The CDR3 DNA follows: TGCGCCAGCAGCGTGGACAGGGGCCAAGAGACCCAGTACTTC. Based on the CDR3 plus reference TRBV5-1 and TRBJ2-5, the full variable domain is KAGVTQTPRYLIKTRGQQVTLSCSPISGHRSVSWYQQTPGQGLQFLFEYFSETQRNKGNFPGRFSGRQFSNSRSEMNVSTLELGDSALYLCASSVDRGQETQYFGPGTRLLVL.